This TCR beta chain was captured in a study of blood T cells in healthy people across ages. The junction had 2 bases not matched to a gene; V was cut back by 0 bases and J by 1 base. Germline V lookup: CDR1 SGHVS, CDR2 FNYEAQ. The CDR3 totals 15 residues. Samples each had at least 6 micrograms of total RNA extracted. Through a sample-barcoded 5' primer and a J-beta primer mix, a second PCR was run for about 6 to 11 cycles. TCRdb re-called the 5' RACE reads with MiXCR, one entry per CDR3 protein. Among hundreds of thousands of distinct CDR3 sequences listed, about 44% were seen once. The chain uses TRBV7-6 and TRBJ1-1; 7 bases align to TRBD1. This sequence was found in a young man in good health. The sequencing sample was made of blood. The CDR3 DNA reads as TGTGCCAGCAGCTTAGCGGGACAGAGGAACACTGAAGCTTTCTTT. Its translation: CASSLAGQRNTEAFF.